The 17 T cell receptor beta chains given below trace back to one sample, sequenced in a study of radiation and T cells in renal cell carcinoma. Treatment described: treatment-naive control, cytoreductive nephrectomy. TCRdb keeps only in-frame clones here, not all; method: immunoSEQ multiplex PCR. The table includes about 10,000 clones, around 60% detected once. The input for sequencing was tumor tissue, taken from a patient whose treatment was nephrectomy without radiotherapy. These receptors were collected from a man aged 35 to 55 with renal cell carcinoma.

This clone was picked up a small number of times. The CDR3 DNA follows: TGTGCCAGCAGTTTGGGCAGGGACAACTATGGCTACACCTTC. This translates into CASSLGRDNYGYTF. The J gene is TRBJ1-2, the V gene TRBV2; TRBD1 might be the D (5 bases). V was trimmed by 5 bases and J by 2 bases, leaving 12 bases between them. The germline gives CDR1 SNHLY, CDR2 FYNNEI. The length of the CDR3 is 14 residues.

By its share, this clone is medium-sized. The CDR3 DNA follows: TGCGCCAGCAGCCCGGGACTAGCGGGCAACCAAGAGACCCAGTACTTC. Its protein product is CASSPGLAGNQETQYF. V is TRBV5-1 and J is TRBJ2-5; 12 bases line up with TRBD2. With V trimmed by 4 bases and J by 0 bases, 4 bases remained unmatched. CDR3 length: 16 amino acids. Looked up from germline, CDR1 is SGHRS and CDR2 is YFSETQ.

CDR3 region: CASSPGLAGGNEQFF. CDR3 nucleotides: TGTGCCAGCAGCCCGGGACTAGCGGGAGGCAATGAGCAGTTCTTC. The chain joins TRBV5-4 to TRBJ2-1; 15 bases fit TRBD2. J was trimmed by 6 bases and V by 4 bases; bases with no gene match: 2. The germline gives CDR1 SGHNT, CDR2 YYREEE (reference sequence). This CDR3 contains 15 residues.

This clone is medium-sized. This chain connects TRBV4-1 to TRBJ1-1, with 7 bases that match TRBD1. This CDR3 region has 14 residues. The trim removed 0 bases at V and 6 bases at J, leaving 4 bases unmatched. CDR1 is MGHRA, CDR2 YSYEKL, per germline. The CDR3 nucleotides read TGCGCCAGCAGCCAAGACAGGGGGTGGCCTGAAGCTTTCTTT. Protein: CASSQDRGWPEAFF.

This clone was found a few times. The chain uses TRBV4-1 and TRBJ2-7; 7 bases fit TRBD2. Unmatched junction bases numbered 2, after V lost 0 bases and J lost 0 bases. CDR3 length: 15 residues. The germline gives CDR1 MGHRA, CDR2 YSYEKL. The CDR3 here is CASSQDRDYSYEQYF. The CDR3 DNA reads as TGCGCCAGCAGCCAAGATCGGGACTACTCCTACGAGCAGTACTTC.

The chain employs TRBV5-1 and TRBJ1-3, with 9 bases fitting TRBD1. V lost 0 bases and J lost 1; bases outside the gene matches: 2. The germline V gene has CDR1 SGHRS and CDR2 YFSETQ. CDR3 size: 16 residues. Here the CDR3 reads CASSLGGTGSGNTIYF. Written as DNA, the CDR3 is TGCGCCAGCAGCTTGGGAGGGACAGGGTCTGGAAACACCATATATTTT.

This chain links TRBV5-1 with TRBJ2-7; a possible D gene is TRBD2 (6 bases). The V gene's germline CDR1 is SGHRS and CDR2 YFSETQ. V was cut by 2 bases and J by 4 bases, with 13 bases left in between. The CDR3 spans 14 residues. The CDR3 reads CASSLTGSVYEQYV. CDR3 coding DNA: TGCGCCAGCAGCTTAACCGGGAGCGTATACGAGCAGTACGTC.

J is TRBJ1-2 and V is TRBV5-6, with TRBD1 as a possible D gene (5 bases). The germline CDR1 and CDR2 sequences are SGHDT and YYEEEE. Trimming removed 4 bases from V and 2 bases from J, with 18 bases in between. The CDR3 is 16 residues long. The CDR3 sequence is CASSVRLAGPNYGYTF. Here the CDR3 DNA reads TGTGCCAGCAGCGTCCGACTCGCAGGGCCCAACTATGGCTACACCTTC.

This clone was counted between two and nine times. The rearrangement uses TRBV6-5 and TRBJ1-2; weak D call: TRBD1 (6 bases). There are 14 residues in the CDR3. Germline loops: CDR1 MNHEY, CDR2 SVGAGI. V was clipped by 8 bases and J by 4 bases, with 17 bases between them. DNA for the CDR3: TGTGCCAGCCGCCCCGGGGGCGGGGGCTATGGCTACACCTTC. The encoded protein is CASRPGGGGYGYTF.

This clone was seen a handful of times. The chain joins TRBV25-1 to TRBJ1-2; D uncertain. Germline V gene lookup returns CDR1 MGHDK and CDR2 SYGVNS. The V end was cut by 1 base, the J end by 3 bases, with 9 bases between. The CDR3 has 14 residues. CDR3 amino acids: CASSELTADYGYTF. Here the CDR3 DNA reads TGTGCCAGCAGTGAATTAACAGCCGACTATGGCTACACCTTC.

There are a few counts of this clone. The J gene is TRBJ2-7, the V gene TRBV11-3, with unresolved D. V lost 3 bases and J 3 bases, leaving 9 bases between the germline ends. This CDR3 is 13 amino acids long. Germline loops: CDR1 SGHNT, CDR2 YENEEA. CDR3 coding DNA: TGTGCCAGCAGCTTGCAAGAGAGCTACGAGCAGTACTTC. This translates into CASSLQESYEQYF.

This clone was seen once. The V call is TRBV7-8, the J call TRBJ1-5, with D hard to call. Germline V gene sequence: CDR1 SGHVS, CDR2 FQNEAQ. The CDR3 totals 14 residues. The V and J ends lost 1 base and 2 bases respectively, with 6 bases between them. CDR3 sequence reads: CASSLGGGNQPQHF. In DNA form, the CDR3 reads TGTGCCAGCAGCTTAGGGGGTGGCAATCAGCCCCAGCATTTT. Filled out from reference TRBV7-8 and TRBJ1-5, the complete variable domain reads GAGVSQSPRYKVAKRGQDVALRCDPISGHVSLFWYQQALGQGPEFLTYFQNEAQLDKSGLPSDRFFAERPEGSVSTLKIQRTQQEDSAVYLCASSLGGGNQPQHFGDGTRLSIL.

The rearrangement joins TRBV4-2 to TRBJ2-7, with D perhaps matching TRBD2 (5 bases). This CDR3 is built from 17 residues. The V gene lost 1 base and the J gene lost 7 bases, with 23 bases spanning the gap. Germline V gives CDR1 LGHNA, CDR2 YNFKEQ. CDR3 DNA: TGTGCCAGCAGCCAAGGTGGGTTCTCGACTCTGGGAGTGGAGCAGTACTTC. Its protein is CASSQGGFSTLGVEQYF.

The rearrangement joins TRBV14 to TRBJ2-7; 8 bases agree with TRBD1. Germline CDR1 SGHDN, CDR2 FVKESK. This CDR3 region has 15 residues. The V gene end was trimmed by 4 bases and the J gene end by 7 bases; junction bases not matched to a gene: 12. The CDR3 region is CASSRSPDRGWEQYF. The CDR3 bases are TGTGCCAGCAGCCGGTCCCCCGACAGGGGATGGGAGCAGTACTTC.

This clone was seen more than once but under ten times. The chain couples TRBV5-4 to TRBJ2-7; 8 bases are shared with TRBD2. The germline CDR1 and CDR2 sequences are SGHNT and YYREEE (reference sequence). V lost 0 bases, J lost 5 bases, and 7 bases stayed unmatched. The CDR3 spans 15 residues. CDR3 loop: CASSLDVAGFDEQYF. The CDR3 bases are TGTGCCAGCAGCTTGGACGTAGCGGGGTTTGACGAGCAGTACTTC.

The rearrangement uses TRBV2 and TRBJ2-5; 9 bases are shared with TRBD1. V lost 9 bases to trimming and J lost 9 bases; unmatched junction nucleotides: 14. From germline, CDR1 is SNHLY and CDR2 FYNNEI. This CDR3 spans 14 amino acids. The CDR3 region has the DNA TGTGCCAGTAAAGCACAGGGGGCGTTATCAGCCCAGTACTTC. Residues: CASKAQGALSAQYF.

This clone is classed as large (0.1 to 1%). The CDR3 is CAETQGNQPQHF. The CDR3 nucleotides read TGTGCCGAAACACAGGGAAATCAGCCCCAGCATTTT. The rearrangement links TRBV28 to TRBJ1-5, with D possibly matching TRBD1 (6 bases). This CDR3 has 12 residues. The V gene lost 11 bases and the J gene lost 4 bases, with 12 bases spanning the gap. Per the germline V gene, CDR1 is MDHEN and CDR2 is SYDVKM.